This T cell receptor (beta chain) stems from a study of cytomegalovirus exposure and HLA in healthy donors. Study details: Earlier, some 200 million T cells were analyzed, and fewer than 120 million unique TCR beta sequences were found among them.

The primer mix had 60 Vbeta and 13 Jbeta primers. Some clones are missing from TCRdb's copy, which holds only in-frame ones; the method was immunoSEQ multiplex PCR. The sample contains over 150,000 clones, around 79% of which appear only once. As regards this clone: Its antigen is unknown.

Overall study findings and caveats: The authors enumerated some 170 TCR beta chains as linked to cytomegalovirus. After further analysis at a later stage, 16,951 TCR beta sequences were associated with HLA alleles at 0.05 false discovery rate. Using the classifier, cytomegalovirus status was reportedly diagnosed with high specificity and sensitivity.

Germline values: CDR1 SGHVS, CDR2 FQNEAQ. The length of the CDR3 is 13 residues. Trimming took off 5 bases at V and 6 bases at J, with 14 bases between the two ends. The chain combines TRBV7-8 with TRBJ2-7; tentatively, D is TRBD1 (5 bases). The source is a male donor in good health and CMV-seropositive. The specimen was PBMCs. For the CDR3, the DNA is TGTGCCAGCAGCCCAATCCAGGGTGGCGAGCAGTACTTC. Translating gives CASSPIQGGEQYF.